The next 26 T cell receptor beta chains were all read from a single sample in a study of cytomegalovirus exposure and HLA in healthy donors. The PCR used 60 Vbeta and 13 Jbeta primers. Only in-frame clones appear in the TCRdb table, and some are missing; sequencing was by immunoSEQ multiplex PCR. The sample includes over 130,000 clones, 61% of them seen just once. The specimen was PBMCs. The receptors come from a male donor in good health and CMV-seronegative.

This clone appeared a single time. The chain links TRBV5-4 to TRBJ1-3, with 9 positions matching TRBD1. V lost 4 bases, J lost 1 base, and 3 bases stayed unmatched. Germline V lookup: CDR1 SGHNT, CDR2 YYREEE (reference sequence). CDR3 length: 15 amino acids. CDR3 loop: CASSAGQGSGNTIYF. CDR3 DNA: TGTGCCAGCAGCGCTGGACAGGGGTCTGGAAACACCATATATTTT. Using reference TRBV5-4 and TRBJ1-3 for the parts outside the CDR3, the full variable domain is ETGVTQSPTHLIKTRGQQVTLRCSSQSGHNTVSWYQQALGQGPQFIFQYYREEENGRGNFPPRFSGLQFPNYSSELNVNALELDDSALYLCASSAGQGSGNTIYFGEGSWLTVV.

The V call is TRBV30, the J call TRBJ1-5, with D uncertain. Germline lookup yields CDR1 GTSNPN and CDR2 SVGIG (reference sequence). The CDR3 consists of 13 residues. The germline V and J ends were trimmed by 4 bases and 4 bases, with 11 bases remaining between them. CDR3 sequence (DNA): TGTGCCTGGAATCAGGCAGAAAATCAGCCCCAGCATTTT. Its protein is CAWNQAENQPQHF.

This sequence joins TRBV5-5 and TRBJ1-1, with D possibly TRBD1 on 6 matching bases. CDR3 length equals 15 residues. V was clipped by 3 bases and J by 0 bases, with 12 bases between them. Per the germline V gene, CDR1 is SGHKS and CDR2 is YYEKEE (reference sequence). This chain's CDR3 is CASSWGQTMNTEAFF. CDR3 nucleotide sequence: TGTGCCAGCAGCTGGGGACAAACTATGAACACTGAAGCTTTCTTT.

The chain is built from TRBV2 and TRBJ2-1; TRBD1 matches 10 bases. Looked up from germline, CDR1 is SNHLY and CDR2 is FYNNEI. J gave up 4 bases and V 4 bases, and 7 bases lay outside the gene matches. The CDR3 length is 16 residues. The CDR3 protein is CASSGRPGQGYNEQFF. For the CDR3, the DNA is TGTGCCAGCAGTGGGAGGCCGGGACAGGGGTACAATGAGCAGTTCTTC.

J is TRBJ2-5 and V is TRBV5-6; TRBD1 is a possible D gene (6 bases). Matching the DNA end better, TRBJ2-7 makes the J call doubtful. The germline gives CDR1 SGHDT, CDR2 YYEEEE. The CDR3 extends over 13 amino acids. The CDR3 nucleotides read TGTGCCAGCAGCTTGGCCCAGGGGTACGAGCAGTACTTC. Translated, it gives CASSLAQGYEQYF.

This clone has only a few counts. J is TRBJ2-3 and V is TRBV19, with D maybe TRBD1 (5 bases). The V end was cut by 5 bases, the J end by 0 bases, with 12 bases between. The CDR3 sequence is 15 residues long. Germline lookup yields CDR1 LNHDA and CDR2 SQIVND (reference sequence). The DNA of the CDR3 is TGTGCCAGTAGTGTGACAGAGATAAGCACAGATACGCAGTATTTT. This encodes CASSVTEISTDTQYF. The full variable domain, rest sourced from reference TRBV19 and TRBJ2-3, is DGGITQSPKYLFRKEGQNVTLSCEQNLNHDAMYWYRQDPGQGLRLIYYSQIVNDFQKGDIAEGYSVSREKKESFPLTVTSAQKNPTAFYLCASSVTEISTDTQYFGPGTRLTVL.

This chain joins TRBV5-1 and TRBJ2-5; 8 positions match TRBD1. This CDR3 region has 20 residues. Germline CDR1 is SGHRS and CDR2 is YFSETQ. Trimming at V came to 4 bases and at J to 4 bases, leaving 24 bases not matched to a gene. The DNA for the CDR3 is TGCGCCAGCAGCGTACAAATCCCCCTTTCGACAGGGGTTTTGGGAGAGACCCAGTACTTC. Protein: CASSVQIPLSTGVLGETQYF.

This clone was counted only a few times. The chain joins TRBV27 to TRBJ2-5; 10 bases agree with TRBD2. CDR3 size: 14 residues. J lost 3 bases, V lost 6 bases, and 4 bases had no gene match. Germline CDR1 reads MNHEY; CDR2 reads SMNVEV (reference sequence). CDR3 bases: TGTGCCAGCAGAGCTACTAGCGGGGAAGAGACCCAGTACTTC. Its protein product is CASRATSGEETQYF.

The genes are TRBV23-1 and TRBJ1-2; 8 bases map to TRBD1. TRBV23-1 is classed as an ORF, of uncertain function. Trimming cost V 8 bases and J 3 bases; bases outside gene matches: 2. The CDR3 runs 12 residues. CDR3 nucleotides: TGCGCCAGCCCAGGGGGCTACTATGGCTACACCTTC. This sequence encodes CASPGGYYGYTF.

The rearrangement joins TRBV7-9 to TRBJ2-7, with 12 bases lining up with TRBD2. V shed 5 bases and J 2 bases; nucleotides not matched to a gene: 4. This CDR3 comprises 15 residues. Germline values: CDR1 SEHNR, CDR2 FQNEAQ (reference sequence). CDR3 sequence (DNA): TGTGCCAGCAGCCCCCGGACTAGCGGGGCCTACGAGCAGTACTTC. Protein sequence: CASSPRTSGAYEQYF.

The chain combines TRBV27 with TRBJ2-7; TRBD1 matches at 8 bases. There are 15 residues in the CDR3. Unmatched junction bases numbered 5, after V lost 2 bases and J lost 2 bases. CDR1 is MNHEY and CDR2 is SMNVEV in the germline V gene (reference sequence). CDR3 amino acids: CASSLRTGPTYEQYF. The CDR3 DNA follows: TGTGCCAGCAGTTTACGGACAGGGCCAACCTACGAGCAGTACTTC.

This clone was recorded only once. The chain recombines TRBV19 with TRBJ2-7; D is perhaps TRBD2 (6 bases). Germline V gene data show CDR1 as LNHDA and CDR2 as SQIVND (reference sequence). The CDR3 has 14 amino acids. V lost 9 bases, J lost 6 bases, and 21 bases lay in between. The chain's CDR3 is CASPRAGTGGEQYF. The CDR3 DNA reads as TGTGCCAGCCCCCGGGCTGGGACTGGAGGCGAGCAGTACTTC.

The V gene is TRBV7-8, the J gene TRBJ2-3; D unclear. The germline gives CDR1 SGHVS, CDR2 FQNEAQ. V lost 5 bases and J 2 bases, leaving 11 bases between the germline ends. This CDR3 contains 14 residues. CDR3 loop: CASSTQYNTDTQYF. CDR3 bases: TGTGCCAGCAGCACACAATATAACACAGATACGCAGTATTTT.

This clone was counted only a few times. V usage is TRBV18 and J usage is TRBJ1-4; TRBD1 matches 7 bases. Germline-derived CDR1 and CDR2 are KGHSH and LQKENI. With 8 bases clipped from V and 2 bases from J, the junction kept 8 bases outside the gene matches. This CDR3 contains 15 residues. The CDR3 loop reads CASTGQALTNEKLFF. The CDR3 bases are TGTGCCAGCACCGGACAGGCCCTGACTAATGAAAAACTGTTTTTT.

The chain combines TRBV28 with TRBJ1-6; TRBD1 agrees at 7 bases. The V gene's germline CDR1 is MDHEN and CDR2 SYDVKM. The ends lost 5 bases at V and 9 bases at J; junction bases unmatched: 10. This CDR3 contains 15 residues. The CDR3: CASSRAGTVVSPLHF. CDR3 coding DNA: TGTGCCAGCAGTCGCGCCGGGACAGTTGTTTCACCCCTCCACTTT.

V is TRBV4-1 and J is TRBJ2-1, with D maybe TRBD1 (5 bases). Per the germline V gene, CDR1 is MGHRA and CDR2 is YSYEKL. Trimming stripped 4 bases from V and 8 bases from J, with 12 bases between. The CDR3 length is 13 residues. This CDR3 reads CASSRQGSDEQFF. The CDR3 nucleotides are TGCGCCAGCAGCCGGCAGGGTTCCGATGAGCAGTTCTTC.

This clone has only a few counts. V gene TRBV9 combines with J gene TRBJ2-7; a possible D gene is TRBD1 (5 bases). Per germline, CDR1 SGDLS and CDR2 YYNGEE. This CDR3 comprises 14 residues. V lost 0 bases to trimming and J lost 2 bases, with 9 bases between them. Written as DNA, the CDR3 is TGTGCCAGCAGCGTAGGAGGACAAGCCTACGAGCAGTACTTC. Its protein is CASSVGGQAYEQYF.

The rearrangement uses TRBV5-4 and TRBJ2-3; D is perhaps TRBD1 (5 bases). V dropped 6 bases and J dropped 3 bases, with 11 bases sitting between them. Germline V gene lookup returns CDR1 SGHNT and CDR2 YYREEE (reference sequence). CDR3 length: 13 amino acids. Here the CDR3 reads CASTSAGTDTQYF. Written as DNA, the CDR3 is TGTGCCAGCACCTCAGCAGGGACAGATACGCAGTATTTT.

For this clone: At one end, the junction sequence differs from germline, possibly due to a read error. The genes are TRBV6-1 and TRBJ2-5, with 8 bases aligning to TRBD2. Germline V lookup: CDR1 MNHNS, CDR2 SASEGT. The CDR3 length is 17 residues. The CDR3 sequence: CASRDPASGGGRETQYF. CDR3 bases: TGTGCCAGCCGTGACCCGGCATCTGGGGGCGGGAGGGAGACCCAGTACTTC.

The chain links TRBV11-1 to TRBJ1-6, with 7 bases identical to TRBD1. Unmatched junction bases numbered 10, after V lost 4 bases and J lost 7 bases. The CDR3 has 16 amino acids. Germline values: CDR1 SGHAT, CDR2 FQDESV (reference sequence). The CDR3 sequence is CASSSNSGTVNSPLHF. Written as DNA, the CDR3 is TGTGCCAGCAGCTCCAACTCCGGGACAGTAAATTCACCCCTCCACTTT.

The CDR3 coding sequence is TGTGCCAGCAGCTTGTTCGGGCCGGGAAACACTGAAGCTTTCTTT. This encodes CASSLFGPGNTEAFF. The chain links TRBV7-9 to TRBJ1-1; D is unresolved. The ends were cut back, 3 bases at V and 2 bases at J, with 13 bases in the middle. Per germline, CDR1 SEHNR and CDR2 FQNEAQ (reference sequence). This CDR3 has 15 amino acids.

This clone was recorded only once. The genes are TRBV27 and TRBJ2-7, with D tentatively TRBD2 (6 bases). V lost 0 bases to trimming and J lost 0 bases, with 9 bases between them. From germline, CDR1 is MNHEY and CDR2 SMNVEV (reference sequence). The CDR3 consists of 15 residues. CDR3 bases: TGTGCCAGCAGTTTATCGGGGGGAAGCTCCTACGAGCAGTACTTC. Protein: CASSLSGGSSYEQYF.

This chain connects TRBV28 to TRBJ2-7, with D perhaps matching TRBD1 (5 bases). CDR1 is MDHEN, CDR2 SYDVKM, per germline. This CDR3 contains 14 residues. The ends were cut back, 3 bases at V and 5 bases at J, with 14 bases in the middle. The CDR3 nucleotides read TGTGCCAGCAGTTTTAGGGGCGTTTCTAACGAGCAGTACTTC. This codes for CASSFRGVSNEQYF.

The rearrangement joins TRBV29-1 to TRBJ2-3, with D tentatively TRBD2 (5 bases). V was clipped by 8 bases and J by 5 bases, with 11 bases between them. The CDR3 length is 11 residues. CDR1 and CDR2 from the germline V gene are SQVTM and ANQGSEA. The CDR3 sequence: CSPARGDTQYF. CDR3 in DNA: TGCAGCCCTGCCCGGGGAGATACGCAGTATTTT.

The chain joins TRBV10-3 to TRBJ1-1; 11 bases are shared with TRBD1. The germline CDR1 and CDR2 sequences are ENHRY and SYGVKD. Losses at the gene ends were 3 bases for V and 4 bases for J; bases not matched to a gene: 4. The CDR3 extends over 15 amino acids. In DNA form, the CDR3 reads TGTGCCATCAGTGACCCGGGGACAGGGGGCACTGAAGCTTTCTTT. This translates into CAISDPGTGGTEAFF.

The V and J genes are TRBV29-1 and TRBJ1-2, with TRBD1 matching 7 bases. The CDR3 has 13 residues. The germline CDR1 and CDR2 sequences are SQVTM and ANQGSEA. The V segment lost 4 bases and the J segment 4 bases; nucleotides outside the gene matches: 6. The CDR3 spells CSVGSGQLYGYTF. The CDR3 DNA reads TGCAGCGTTGGGTCGGGACAGCTCTATGGCTACACCTTC.